This T cell receptor (beta chain) was documented in a study of blood T cell repertoires in COVID-19. Study as a whole: Italy, Spain and the United States were the sources of the convalescent and acute COVID-19 samples.

Assay: immunoSEQ multiplex PCR; the TCRdb copy retains only in-frame clones and omits some. Here the sample spans about 56,000 clones, almost 85% being singletons. Trimming shortened V by 0 bases and J by 10 bases, and 11 bases separated the two germline ends. The CDR3 runs 13 residues. Germline CDR1 is SGDLS and CDR2 is YYNGEE. The chain is built from TRBV9 and TRBJ2-1, with a tentative D call TRBD2 (5 bases). The clonotype comes from a man between 60 and 75 years old with COVID-19, enrolled during active disease. Sequenced: peripheral blood. The CDR3 here is CASSVAGIGEQFF. CDR3 nucleotide sequence: TGTGCCAGCAGCGTAGCGGGGATTGGGGAGCAGTTCTTC.